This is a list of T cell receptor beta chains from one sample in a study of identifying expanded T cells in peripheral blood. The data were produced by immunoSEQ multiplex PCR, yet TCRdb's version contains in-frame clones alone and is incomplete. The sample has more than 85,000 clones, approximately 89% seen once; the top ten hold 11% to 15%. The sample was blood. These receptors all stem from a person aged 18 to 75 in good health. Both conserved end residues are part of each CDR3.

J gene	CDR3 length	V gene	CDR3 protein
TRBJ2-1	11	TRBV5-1	CASSLVPEQFF
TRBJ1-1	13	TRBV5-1	CASSLSPNTEAFF
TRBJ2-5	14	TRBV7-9	CASSLASGRGTQYF
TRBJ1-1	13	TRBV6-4	CASSDSRGTEAFF
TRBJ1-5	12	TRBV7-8	CASSPAGQPQHF
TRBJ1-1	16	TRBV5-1	CASSLFLDRGGTEAFF
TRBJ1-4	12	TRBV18	CASSLQQHKLFF
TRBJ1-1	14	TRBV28	CASSPVQSSTEAFF
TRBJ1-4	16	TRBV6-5	CASSSDRGRTNEKLFF
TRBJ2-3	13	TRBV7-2	CASSLLGIDTQYF
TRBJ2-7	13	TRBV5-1	CASSLTRSYEQYF
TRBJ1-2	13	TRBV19	CASRNRLNYGYTF
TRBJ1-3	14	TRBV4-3	CASSQEIAGNTIYF
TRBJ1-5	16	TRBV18	CASSPSPPGSNQPQHF
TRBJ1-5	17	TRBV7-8	CASSLLQGATGNQPQHF
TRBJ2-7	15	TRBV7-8	CASSSLAGRAYEQYF
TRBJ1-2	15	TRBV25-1	CASSEYYRSNYGYTF
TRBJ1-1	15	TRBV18	CASSPPRGEDTEAFF
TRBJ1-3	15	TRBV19	CASSTGLPSGNTIYF
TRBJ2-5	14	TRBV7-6	CASSLGAARETQYF
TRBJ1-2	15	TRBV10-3	CAISDPAAANYGYTF
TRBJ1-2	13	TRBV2	CASSEGTGTGYTF
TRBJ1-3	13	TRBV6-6	CASSPFHTNTIYF
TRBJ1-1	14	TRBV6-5	CASKDSWQNTEAFF
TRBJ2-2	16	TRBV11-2	CASSPRRDYYTGELFF